These 13 T cell receptor beta chains share one sample of origin, sequenced in a study of cytotoxic CD8 clonotypes in ibrutinib-treated CLL (dated by TCRdb to the early 2020s). The time point label, read with the paper, signifies: less than 30 months on ibrutinib. Libraries came from the immunoSEQ multiplex PCR assay. Sourced from immuneACCESS, this table was stored by TCRdb with only in-frame sequences that have V and J called. A share of the clones is absent; for the studies checked, an unresolved V gene accounts for under half, and the remainder has no known explanation. For this sample there are hundreds of thousands of clones; roughly 70% appear just once. The top ten clonotypes cover 15% of the sample. Sequenced here: PBMCs, sampled after 24 months of ibrutinib treatment. These receptors originate from a human donor with chronic lymphocytic leukemia.

The chain carries TRBV27 and TRBJ2-1; TRBD2 agrees at 8 bases. The CDR3 sequence is 15 residues long. V trimming: 5 bases; J trimming: 2 bases; junction bases outside the gene matches: 5. Germline V gives CDR1 MNHEY, CDR2 SMNVEV (reference sequence). This CDR3 is CASSHGLATYNEQFF. CDR3 coding DNA: TGTGCCAGCAGTCATGGACTAGCTACCTACAATGAGCAGTTCTTC.

This clone was counted a few times. This chain connects TRBV28 to TRBJ2-1; 7 bases line up with TRBD2. The germline V gene encodes CDR1 MDHEN and CDR2 SYDVKM. After removal of 3 bases from V and 9 bases from J, the junction contained 8 bases not matched to a gene. The CDR3 covers 14 residues. CDR3 sequence: CASSFSREWGEQFF. For the CDR3, the DNA is TGTGCCAGCAGTTTCTCGCGGGAGTGGGGTGAGCAGTTCTTC.

The gene calls are TRBV9 and TRBJ2-3; D may be TRBD2 (5 bases). This CDR3 is built from 15 residues. Germline V lookup: CDR1 SGDLS, CDR2 YYNGEE. V dropped 2 bases and J dropped 1 base, with 11 bases sitting between them. Here the CDR3 DNA reads TGTGCCAGCAGCGTCGGGGTTTATGGCACAGATACGCAGTATTTT. Amino acid sequence: CASSVGVYGTDTQYF.

This sequence joins TRBV18 and TRBJ2-3, with 7 bases aligning to TRBD2. V dropped 0 bases and J dropped 3; count of bases not matched to a gene: 3. This CDR3 comprises 15 residues. Germline loops: CDR1 KGHSH, CDR2 LQKENI. CDR3 protein: CASSPPLAMTDTQYF. The CDR3 DNA follows: TGTGCCAGCTCACCACCACTAGCGATGACAGATACGCAGTATTTT.

The rearrangement links TRBV9 to TRBJ2-3, with TRBD2 matching 8 bases. The V and J ends lost 0 bases and 2 bases, in that order; junction bases with no gene match: 5. Germline values: CDR1 SGDLS, CDR2 YYNGEE. CDR3 size: 16 residues. In DNA, the CDR3 is TGTGCCAGCAGCGTAGGGGTTAGCGGGAACACAGATACGCAGTATTTT. Translation gives CASSVGVSGNTDTQYF.

The gene calls are TRBV21-1 and TRBJ2-3; the D call TRBD2 from the table was never checked on the DNA. TRBV21-1 is shown as a pseudogene. The CDR3 spans 13 residues. The CDR3 DNA reads as TGTGCCAGCAGCAAAGTTTATAGAGATACGCAGTATTTT. Its translation is CASSKVYRDTQYF.

The chain combines TRBV27 with TRBJ1-5; 8 bases line up with TRBD1. CDR1 and CDR2 from the germline V gene are MNHEY and SMNVEV (reference sequence). The CDR3 has 13 residues. The J segment lost 7 bases and the V segment lost 8 bases, leaving 7 bases of the junction unmatched. The CDR3 sequence is CASSGQGGQPQHF. CDR3 sequence (DNA): TGTGCCAGCTCCGGACAGGGCGGCCAGCCCCAGCATTTT.

The J gene is TRBJ2-5, the V gene TRBV5-5; D is undetermined. CDR1 is SGHKS, CDR2 YYEKEE, per germline (reference sequence). V gave up 2 bases and J gave up 4 bases, with 12 bases separating them. The CDR3 is 14 amino acids. The CDR3 loop is CASSLFNPGETQYF. CDR3 coding DNA: TGTGCCAGCAGCTTATTCAATCCCGGAGAGACCCAGTACTTC.

This chain connects TRBV30 to TRBJ2-3; 10 bases are shared with TRBD1. Germline trimming cut 1 base from V and 6 bases from J; bases unmatched to any gene: 7. CDR1 and CDR2 (germline): GTSNPN, SVGIG (reference sequence). The CDR3 length is 15 residues. CDR3 amino acids: CAWSAGTGDSDTQYF. The CDR3 region has the DNA TGTGCCTGGAGTGCGGGGACAGGGGATTCTGATACGCAGTATTTT. The full variable domain, rest sourced from reference TRBV30 and TRBJ2-3, is SQTIHQWPATLVQPVGSPLSLECTVEGTSNPNLYWYRQAAGRGLQLLFYSVGIGQISSEVPQNLSASRPQDRQFILSSKKLLLSDSGFYLCAWSAGTGDSDTQYFGPGTRLTVL.

This sequence joins TRBV6-1 and TRBJ2-7; 7 positions agree with TRBD1. J lost 8 bases, V lost 4 bases, and 8 bases had no gene match. This CDR3 contains 13 residues. CDR1 and CDR2 (germline): MNHNS, SASEGT. The CDR3 sequence is CASSVGTGEKQYF. The CDR3 bases are TGTGCCAGCAGTGTAGGAACAGGGGAAAAGCAGTACTTC.

The rearrangement links TRBV5-1 to TRBJ2-7, with 8 positions matching TRBD2. The CDR3 is 14 amino acids. V gave up 4 bases and J gave up 4 bases; unmatched junction bases: 7. In germline, CDR1 is SGHRS, CDR2 YFSETQ. In nucleotides, the CDR3 is TGCGCCAGCAGCGGGGGACTAGTGTTTTACGAGCAGTACTTC. It specifies CASSGGLVFYEQYF.

This chain uses TRBV15 with TRBJ2-7, with D hard to call. Deletions cut 0 bases from V and 5 bases from J, with 8 bases between. The CDR3 runs to 13 residues. Germline CDR1 reads LNHNV; CDR2 reads YYDKDF (reference sequence). The CDR3 nucleotides read TGTGCCACCAGCAGAGATCTTGCCAACGAGCAGTACTTC. The encoded protein is CATSRDLANEQYF.

In its sample, this clone was seen many times. The chain joins TRBV25-1 to TRBJ2-5, with D possibly TRBD1 on 6 matching bases. Germline V gene lookup returns CDR1 MGHDK and CDR2 SYGVNS. Trimming cost V 6 bases and J 5 bases, with 13 bases left between them. The CDR3 is 13 amino acids. The CDR3 sequence is CASRAGVGETQYF. The CDR3 DNA reads TGTGCCAGCAGGGCAGGGGTGGGGGAGACCCAGTACTTC.